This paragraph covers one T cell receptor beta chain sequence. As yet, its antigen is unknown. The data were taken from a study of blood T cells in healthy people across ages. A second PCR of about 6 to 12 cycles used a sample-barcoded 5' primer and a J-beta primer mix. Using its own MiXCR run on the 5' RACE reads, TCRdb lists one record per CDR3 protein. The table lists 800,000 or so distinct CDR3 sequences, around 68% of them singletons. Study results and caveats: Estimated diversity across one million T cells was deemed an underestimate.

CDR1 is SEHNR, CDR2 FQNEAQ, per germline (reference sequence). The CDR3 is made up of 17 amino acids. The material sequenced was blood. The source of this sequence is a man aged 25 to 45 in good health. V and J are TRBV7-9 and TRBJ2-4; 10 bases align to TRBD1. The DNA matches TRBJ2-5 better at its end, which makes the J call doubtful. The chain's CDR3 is CASSLGNTGTGVETQYF. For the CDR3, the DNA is TGTGCCAGCAGCTTAGGGAACACCGGGACAGGGGTGGAGACCCAGTACTTC.